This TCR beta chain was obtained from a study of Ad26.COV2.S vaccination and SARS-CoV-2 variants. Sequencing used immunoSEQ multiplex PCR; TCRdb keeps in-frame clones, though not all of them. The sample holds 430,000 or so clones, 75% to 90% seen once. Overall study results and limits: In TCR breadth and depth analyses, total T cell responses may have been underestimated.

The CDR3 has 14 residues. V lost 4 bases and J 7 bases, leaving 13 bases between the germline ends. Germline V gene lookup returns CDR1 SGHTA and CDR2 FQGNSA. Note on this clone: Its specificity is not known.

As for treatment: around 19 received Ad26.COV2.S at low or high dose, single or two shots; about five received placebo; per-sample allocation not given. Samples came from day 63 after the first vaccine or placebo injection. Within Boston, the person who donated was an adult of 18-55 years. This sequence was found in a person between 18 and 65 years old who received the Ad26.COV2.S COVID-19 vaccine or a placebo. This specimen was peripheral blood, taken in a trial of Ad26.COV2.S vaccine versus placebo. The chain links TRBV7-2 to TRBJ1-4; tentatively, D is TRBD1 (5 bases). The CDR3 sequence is CASSSPGLTEKLFF. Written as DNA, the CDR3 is TGTGCCAGCAGCTCCCCGGGACTGACTGAAAAACTGTTTTTT.